The sequence of this T cell receptor (beta chain) was determined in a study of T cell changes during pregnancy in multiple sclerosis. Generated by immunoSEQ multiplex PCR, the TCRdb table keeps only in-frame clones and is missing some. The sample consists of over 40,000 clones, over 75% of them appearing once. The count of this clone is one. The receptor was derived from a female donor in good health, enrolled as a control in a pregnancy study. The sequenced sample was peripheral blood, obtained in the first trimester of pregnancy.

The chain's CDR3 is CAWYQGAPTYGYTF. In nucleotides, the CDR3 is TGTGCCTGGTATCAGGGGGCTCCAACCTATGGCTACACCTTC. V usage is TRBV30 and J usage is TRBJ1-2; 8 nucleotides agree with TRBD1. Per germline, CDR1 GTSNPN and CDR2 SVGIG (reference sequence). The CDR3 runs 14 residues. Germline trimming cut 5 bases from V and 4 bases from J; bases unmatched to any gene: 9.